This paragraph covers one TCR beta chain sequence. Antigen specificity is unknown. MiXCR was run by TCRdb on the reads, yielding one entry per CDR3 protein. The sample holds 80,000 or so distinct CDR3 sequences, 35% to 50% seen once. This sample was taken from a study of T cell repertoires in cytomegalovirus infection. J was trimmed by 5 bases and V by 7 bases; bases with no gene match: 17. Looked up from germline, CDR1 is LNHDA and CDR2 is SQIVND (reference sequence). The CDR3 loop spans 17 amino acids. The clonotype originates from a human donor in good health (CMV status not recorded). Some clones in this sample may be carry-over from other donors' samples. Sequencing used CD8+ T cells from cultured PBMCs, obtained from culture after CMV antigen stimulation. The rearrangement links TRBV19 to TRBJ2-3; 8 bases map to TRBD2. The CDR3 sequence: CASTPTGGGFIVDTQYF. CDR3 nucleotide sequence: TGTGCCAGTACCCCCACCGGGGGGGGTTTTATCGTAGATACGCAGTATTTT.